The rows below give T cell receptor beta chains drawn from one sample of a study of blood T cell repertoires in COVID-19. The repertoire was sequenced with immunoSEQ multiplex PCR; TCRdb's copy has only in-frame clones and lacks some. The sample lists 70,000 to 95,000 clones; around 89% were seen once. Sequencing used peripheral blood. The origin of the receptors is a man between 70 and 80 years old with active or convalescent COVID-19. Each CDR3 is given with its conserved first and last residue. D genes are given only for firm matches. Clone size appears in some rows only: once, few, many, or a class for an expanded clone.

D	J	size	V	CDR3	DNA
TRBD1	TRBJ1-5	-	TRBV9	CASSATGDNQPQHF	TGTGCCAGCAGCGCGACAGGGGATAATCAGCCCCAGCATTTT
TRBD2	TRBJ2-7	-	TRBV11-3	CASSPGLAGGRVYEQYF	TGTGCCAGCAGCCCGGGACTAGCGGGAGGAAGGGTCTACGAGCAGTACTTC
-	TRBJ2-7	-	TRBV4-3	CASSQDITGHSYEQYF	TGCGCCAGCAGCCAAGATATTACAGGGCACTCCTACGAGCAGTACTTC
TRBD1	TRBJ1-2	-	TRBV5-6	CASSFRTGGARGYTF	TGTGCCAGCAGCTTCAGGACAGGGGGCGCGCGGGGCTACACCTTC
-	TRBJ2-1	-	TRBV7-3	CASSFGLFNEQFF	TGTGCCAGCAGCTTTGGACTATTCAATGAGCAGTTCTTC
-	TRBJ2-7	few	TRBV14	CASSQGRDNSYEQYF	TGTGCCAGCAGCCAAGGCCGGGACAACTCCTACGAGCAGTACTTC
TRBD2	TRBJ2-7	-	TRBV7-6	CASSLGSGGTYEQYF	TGTGCCAGCAGCTTAGGGTCGGGAGGAACCTACGAGCAGTACTTC
TRBD1	TRBJ1-2	-	TRBV7-9	CASSPGQDHGYTF	TGTGCCAGCAGCCCGGGACAGGATCATGGCTACACCTTC
TRBD1	TRBJ1-1	few	TRBV6-5	CASSSGTGLRMAEAFF	TGTGCCAGCAGTTCCGGGACAGGGCTCAGAATGGCTGAAGCTTTCTTT
-	TRBJ1-2	-	TRBV6-5	CASSTVNYGYTF	TGTGCCAGCAGTACGGTAAACTATGGCTACACCTTC
-	TRBJ2-1	-	TRBV7-6	CASSPIPSGPGEQFF	TGTGCCAGCAGCCCTATACCAAGTGGGCCAGGTGAGCAGTTCTTC
-	TRBJ2-5	-	TRBV3-1/TRBV3-2	CASSQLLETQYF	TGTGCCAGCAGCCAACTGTTGGAGACCCAGTACTTC
-	TRBJ1-5	once	TRBV5-8	CASSRTGMVTNQPQHF	TGTGCCAGCAGCCGTACGGGGATGGTTACCAATCAGCCCCAGCATTTT
-	TRBJ1-5	once	TRBV10-3	CAIRPDSPNQPQHF	TGTGCCATCAGACCGGACAGTCCGAATCAGCCCCAGCATTTT
-	TRBJ2-3	-	TRBV7-9	CASSSTPTDTQYF	TGTGCCAGCAGCTCCACACCCACAGATACGCAGTATTTT
TRBD1	TRBJ2-3	once	TRBV4-1	CASSQDPGQGISSTDTQYF	TGCGCCAGCAGCCAAGATCCGGGACAGGGGATTTCTAGCACAGATACGCAGTATTTT
-	TRBJ1-2	-	TRBV5-1	CASSLTGDGQYGSGYTF	TGCGCCAGCAGCTTAACGGGGGACGGACAATATGGGTCCGGCTACACCTTC
-	TRBJ1-5	-	TRBV6-5	CASSLPQEPQHF	TGTGCCAGCAGCCTACCCCAGGAGCCCCAGCATTTT
TRBD1	TRBJ1-2	-	TRBV23-1	CASSQSGQNYGYTF	TGCGCCAGCAGTCAATCGGGACAGAACTATGGCTACACCTTC
TRBD1	TRBJ2-3	-	TRBV5-1	CASSFPLGQVRTDTQYF	TGCGCCAGCAGCTTCCCCCTCGGACAGGTCCGCACAGATACGCAGTATTTT
TRBD2	TRBJ2-7	-	TRBV4-1	CASSRRLAFGRPLYEQYF	TGCGCCAGCAGCCGTAGACTAGCATTTGGCCGTCCCCTCTACGAGCAGTACTTT
TRBD1	TRBJ1-6	once	TRBV30	CACQGAGTGVYSPLHF	TGTGCCTGCCAGGGAGCCGGGACAGGGGTTTATTCACCCCTCCACTTT
TRBD1	TRBJ2-7	few	TRBV29-1	CSVEGQGYEQYF	TGCAGCGTTGAGGGACAGGGCTACGAGCAGTACTTC
TRBD1	TRBJ1-1	-	TRBV27	CASTPKGAGGVRNTEAFF	TGTGCCAGCACCCCTAAGGGGGCAGGGGGCGTAAGGAACACTGAAGCTTTCTTT
TRBD2	TRBJ2-7	-	TRBV4-3	CASSQGASSGTHYEQYF	TGCGCCAGCAGCCAAGGGGCTTCGAGCGGGACCCACTACGAGCAGTACTTC
-	TRBJ1-2	few	TRBV6-2/TRBV6-3	CASSPRDTHGYTF	TGTGCCAGCAGCCCCCGGGACACGCATGGCTACACCTTC
-	TRBJ2-2	-	TRBV6-2/TRBV6-3	CASSHNYDGELFF	TGTGCCAGCAGTCACAACTACGACGGGGAGCTGTTTTTT
-	TRBJ1-2	-	TRBV7-9	CASSLLAGSLYGYTF	TGTGCCAGCAGCCTACTAGCGGGCAGCCTCTATGGCTACACCTTC
TRBD1	TRBJ1-1	-	TRBV19	CASSKGQGNTEAFF	TGTGCCAGTAGTAAGGGACAGGGGAACACTGAAGCTTTCTTT
-	TRBJ1-5	-	TRBV6-5	CASRGSYGNQPQHF	TGTGCCAGCCGAGGGAGTTACGGCAATCAGCCCCAGCATTTT
-	TRBJ2-5	-	TRBV7-2	CASSLDGRGERTQYF	TGTGCCAGCAGCTTAGACGGCCGGGGAGAAAGGACCCAGTACTTC
-	TRBJ1-1	-	TRBV6-1	CASSERGSAF	TGTGCCAGCAGTGAAAGGGGTTCCGCCTTT